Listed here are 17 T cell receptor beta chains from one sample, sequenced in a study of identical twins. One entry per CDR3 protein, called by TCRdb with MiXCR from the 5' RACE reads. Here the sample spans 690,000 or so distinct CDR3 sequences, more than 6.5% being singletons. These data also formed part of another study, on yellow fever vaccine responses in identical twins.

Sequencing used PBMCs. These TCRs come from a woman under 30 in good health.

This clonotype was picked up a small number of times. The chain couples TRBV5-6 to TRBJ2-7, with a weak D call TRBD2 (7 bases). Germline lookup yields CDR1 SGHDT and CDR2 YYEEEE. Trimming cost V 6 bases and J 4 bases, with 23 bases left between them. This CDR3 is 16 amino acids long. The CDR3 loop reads CASNGLRRGGAYEQYF. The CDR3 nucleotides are TGTGCCAGCAACGGGCTACGACGTGGGGGGGCGTACGAGCAGTACTTC.

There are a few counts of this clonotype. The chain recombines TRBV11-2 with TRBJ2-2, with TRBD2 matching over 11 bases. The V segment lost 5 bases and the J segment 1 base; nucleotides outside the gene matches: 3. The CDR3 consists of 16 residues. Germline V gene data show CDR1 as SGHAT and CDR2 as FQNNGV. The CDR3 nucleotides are TGTGCCAGCAGCATTGGGACTAGCGGGAACACCGGGGAGCTGTTTTTT. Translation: CASSIGTSGNTGELFF.

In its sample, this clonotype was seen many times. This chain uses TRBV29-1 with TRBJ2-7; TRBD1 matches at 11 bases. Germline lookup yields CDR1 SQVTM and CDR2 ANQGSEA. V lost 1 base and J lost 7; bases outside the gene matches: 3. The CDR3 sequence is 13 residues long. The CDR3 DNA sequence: TGCAGCGTTGAAGGGACAGGGGGCTGGGAGCAGTACTTC. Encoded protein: CSVEGTGGWEQYF.

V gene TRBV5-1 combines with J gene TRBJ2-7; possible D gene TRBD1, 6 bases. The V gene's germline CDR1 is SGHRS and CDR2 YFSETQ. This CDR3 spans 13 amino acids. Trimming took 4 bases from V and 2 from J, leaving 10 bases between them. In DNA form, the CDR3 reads TGCGCCAGCAGCAGGGACATAACCTACGAGCAGTACTTC. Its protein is CASSRDITYEQYF. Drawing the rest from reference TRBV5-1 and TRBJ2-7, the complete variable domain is KAGVTQTPRYLIKTRGQQVTLSCSPISGHRSVSWYQQTPGQGLQFLFEYFSETQRNKGNFPGRFSGRQFSNSRSEMNVSTLELGDSALYLCASSRDITYEQYFGPGTRLTVT.

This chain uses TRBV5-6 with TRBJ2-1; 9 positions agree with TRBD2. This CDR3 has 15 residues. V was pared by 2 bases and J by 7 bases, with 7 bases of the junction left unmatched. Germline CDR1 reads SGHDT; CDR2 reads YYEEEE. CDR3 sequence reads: CASSFLAGAGNEQFF. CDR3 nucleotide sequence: TGTGCCAGCAGCTTTTTAGCGGGGGCGGGGAATGAGCAGTTCTTC.

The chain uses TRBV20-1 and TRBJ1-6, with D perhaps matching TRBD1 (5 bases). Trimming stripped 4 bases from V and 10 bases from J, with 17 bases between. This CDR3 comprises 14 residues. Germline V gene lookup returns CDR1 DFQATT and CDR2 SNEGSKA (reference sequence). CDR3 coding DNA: TGCAGTGCTAAGGGGAGTTCCGAGGGATCACCCCTCCACTTT. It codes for CSAKGSSEGSPLHF.

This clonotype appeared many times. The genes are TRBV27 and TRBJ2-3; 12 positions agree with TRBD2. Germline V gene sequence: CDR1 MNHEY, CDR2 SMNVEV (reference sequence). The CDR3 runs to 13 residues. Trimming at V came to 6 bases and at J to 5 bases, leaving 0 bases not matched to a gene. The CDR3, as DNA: TGTGCCAGCAGGACTAGCGGGAGAGATACGCAGTATTTT. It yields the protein CASRTSGRDTQYF.

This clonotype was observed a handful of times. CDR3 sequence reads: CASSYIAVPHQQYF. For the CDR3, the DNA is TGTGCCAGCAGTTACATAGCGGTCCCCCATCAGCAGTACTTC. The chain carries TRBV6-5 and TRBJ2-7; maybe TRBD2 (6 bases). The ends were cut back, 2 bases at V and 8 bases at J, with 16 bases in the middle. Germline V gene lookup returns CDR1 MNHEY and CDR2 SVGAGI. This CDR3 region has 14 residues.

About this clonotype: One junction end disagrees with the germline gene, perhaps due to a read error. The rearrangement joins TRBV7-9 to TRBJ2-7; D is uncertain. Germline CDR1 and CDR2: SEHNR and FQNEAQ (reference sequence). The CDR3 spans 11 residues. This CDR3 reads CASSLEGLLDF. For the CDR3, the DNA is TGTGCCAGCAGCCTGGAAGGGTTGTTGGACTTC.

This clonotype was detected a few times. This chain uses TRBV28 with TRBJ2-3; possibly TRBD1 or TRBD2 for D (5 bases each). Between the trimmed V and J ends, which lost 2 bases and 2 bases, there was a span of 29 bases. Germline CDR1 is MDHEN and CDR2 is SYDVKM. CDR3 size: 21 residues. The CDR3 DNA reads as TGTGCCAGCAGTTTAACCCTAACCCGCCTAACAGGACTTCCTTACACAGATACGCAGTATTTT. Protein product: CASSLTLTRLTGLPYTDTQYF.

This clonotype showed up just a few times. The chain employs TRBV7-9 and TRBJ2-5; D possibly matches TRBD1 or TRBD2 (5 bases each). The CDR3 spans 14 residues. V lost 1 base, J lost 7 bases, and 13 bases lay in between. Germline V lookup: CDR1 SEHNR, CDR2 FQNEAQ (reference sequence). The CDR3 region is CASSLEEGRWTQYF. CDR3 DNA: TGTGCCAGCAGCTTAGAAGAGGGGAGATGGACCCAGTACTTC.

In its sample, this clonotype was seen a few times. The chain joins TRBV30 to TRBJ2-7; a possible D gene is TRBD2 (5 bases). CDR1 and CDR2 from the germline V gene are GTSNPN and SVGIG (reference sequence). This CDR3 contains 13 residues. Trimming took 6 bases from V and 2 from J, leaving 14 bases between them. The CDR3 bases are TGTGCCTGCTACAGCGGTGATACCTACGAGCAGTACTTC. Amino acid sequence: CACYSGDTYEQYF.

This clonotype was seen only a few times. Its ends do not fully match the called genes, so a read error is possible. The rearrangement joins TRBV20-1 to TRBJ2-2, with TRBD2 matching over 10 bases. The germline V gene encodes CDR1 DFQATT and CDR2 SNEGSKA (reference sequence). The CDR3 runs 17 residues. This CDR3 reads CCARGGLAGVRTGELFF. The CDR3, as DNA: TGCTGTGCTAGAGGGGGGCTAGCGGGAGTCCGGACCGGGGAGCTGTTTTTT.

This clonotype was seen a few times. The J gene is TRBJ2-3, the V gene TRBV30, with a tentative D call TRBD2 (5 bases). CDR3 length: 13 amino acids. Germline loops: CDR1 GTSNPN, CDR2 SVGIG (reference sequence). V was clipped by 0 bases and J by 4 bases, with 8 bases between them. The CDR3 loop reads CAWSVLAPDTQYF. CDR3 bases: TGTGCCTGGAGTGTATTAGCGCCAGATACGCAGTATTTT. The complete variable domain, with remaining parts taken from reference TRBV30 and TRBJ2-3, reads SQTIHQWPATLVQPVGSPLSLECTVEGTSNPNLYWYRQAAGRGLQLLFYSVGIGQISSEVPQNLSASRPQDRQFILSSKKLLLSDSGFYLCAWSVLAPDTQYFGPGTRLTVL.

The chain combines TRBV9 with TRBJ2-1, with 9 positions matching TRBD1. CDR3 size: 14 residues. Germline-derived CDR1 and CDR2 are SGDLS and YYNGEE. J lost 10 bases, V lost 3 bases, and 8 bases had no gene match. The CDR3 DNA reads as TGTGCCAGCAGCGGCGAACAGGGGGCAAACGAGCAGTTCTTC. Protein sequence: CASSGEQGANEQFF.

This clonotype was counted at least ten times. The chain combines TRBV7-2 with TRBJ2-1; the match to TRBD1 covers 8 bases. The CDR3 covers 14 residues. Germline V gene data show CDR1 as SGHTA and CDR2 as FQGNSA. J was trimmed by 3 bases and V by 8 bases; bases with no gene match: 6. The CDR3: CASEQGVGYNEQFF. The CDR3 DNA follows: TGTGCCAGCGAACAGGGGGTTGGCTACAATGAGCAGTTCTTC.

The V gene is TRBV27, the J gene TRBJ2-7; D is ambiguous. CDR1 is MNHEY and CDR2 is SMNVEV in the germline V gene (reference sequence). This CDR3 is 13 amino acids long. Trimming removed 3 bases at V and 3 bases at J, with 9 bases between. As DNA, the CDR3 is TGTGCCAGCAGTTTTCAGTATGGCTACGAGCAGTACTTC. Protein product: CASSFQYGYEQYF.